The entry that follows covers one T cell receptor beta chain sequence. The antigen is unknown. The libraries of TRB cDNA were constructed through 5' RACE using UMI labels. Using the 5' RACE reads, TCRdb records one entry per CDR3 protein without DNA. Recorded for this sample: some 100,000 distinct CDR3 sequences. Cells that were CD45RO-CCR7+CD27+CD95- constituted naive CD8+ T cells. The source of the sample is a study of CXCR3-negative and CXCR3-positive naive CD8 T cells. Study details: Libraries each contributed about 1.5 +/- 0.3 million TRB reads, for around 140 million in total.

Study findings and constraints: Because surface CD5 did not distinguish the naive subsets, TCR strength was inferred from TRB CDR3 properties. Relative to CXCR3-negative naive cells, CXCR3-positive naive cells had more hydrophobic TRB CDR3s. Whereas memory cells differed, naive CXCR3-negative and CXCR3-positive cells shared similar TRBV-TRBJ usage.

This CDR3 region has 14 residues. The germline gives CDR1 SGDLS, CDR2 YYNGEE. The sequencing sample was made of naive CXCR3+ CD8+ T cells from blood. Subset noted: CD45RO-CCR7+CD27+CD95- naive CD8+ T cells expressing CXCR3 (TNR3+). The chain joins TRBV9 to TRBJ1-5; TCRdb designates TRBD1, a call that cannot be tested without DNA. The receptor was isolated from a human donor in good health. Some clones in this sample may be carry-over from other donors' samples. The CDR3 spells CASSVTGGNQPQHF.